Shown below are 15 T cell receptor beta chains from a single sample sequenced in a study of synovial regulatory T cells in juvenile arthritis. Measured with immunoSEQ multiplex PCR; TCRdb has only the in-frame clones, and not every one. The table lists roughly 10,000 clones, with 0.85% to 1.2% in the top ten. Material for sequencing was Treg cells from blood. The sample's subset: remaining (HLA-DR-negative) circulating blood Treg cells. These receptors all stem from a donor younger than 30 with juvenile idiopathic arthritis.

By frequency, this clone is medium-sized. The chain has TRBV19 and TRBJ2-6; TCRdb's D gene call, TRBD1, goes unchecked for lack of DNA. CDR1 and CDR2 (germline): LNHDA, SQIVND (reference sequence). This CDR3 spans 18 amino acids. No DNA sequence was recorded. The chain's CDR3 is CASSPIEGQGSGANVLTF.

The genes are TRBV6-1 and TRBJ1-2; the D gene TCRdb calls, TRBD1, cannot be checked with no DNA. The CDR3 has 13 amino acids. This entry has no DNA. Germline assignment: CDR1 MNHNS and CDR2 SASEGT. The CDR3 is CASRGQDFYGYTF.

The chain recombines TRBV5-1 with TRBJ2-6. The germline CDR1 and CDR2 sequences are SGHRS and YFSETQ. The CDR3 runs to 19 residues. The DNA is not on file. The CDR3: CASSLGPFSGTSGANVLTF.

The chain couples TRBV5-4 to TRBJ2-6; the D call of TRBD2 rests on TCRdb alone, since no DNA is present to check it. CDR3 size: 20 residues. No coding sequence is recorded. Germline values: CDR1 SGHNT, CDR2 YYREEE (reference sequence). The CDR3 protein is CASSPNPMRFALAGANVLTF.

Considering frequency, this clone is medium-sized. V usage is TRBV19 and J usage is TRBJ1-2; the TRBD1 assignment by TCRdb is unverifiable without DNA. The CDR3 runs 12 residues. No DNA is recorded. The germline CDR1 and CDR2 sequences are LNHDA and SQIVND (reference sequence). This CDR3 is CASKGHSYGYTF.

This chain joins TRBV5-4 and TRBJ2-6; absent DNA, TCRdb's TRBD1 call cannot be checked. The CDR3 loop spans 18 amino acids. A DNA sequence was not provided. CDR1 is SGHNT, CDR2 YYREEE, per germline (reference sequence). CDR3 sequence: CASSPRQGPSSGANVLTF.

The V call is TRBV5-4, the J call TRBJ2-3; with no DNA, the TCRdb D assignment of TRBD2 cannot be verified. The CDR3 spans 20 residues. This entry has no DNA. The germline V gene encodes CDR1 SGHNT and CDR2 YYREEE (reference sequence). The CDR3 loop is CASSAGLAGGSMGSTDTQYF.

This clone counts as medium-sized by frequency. The gene calls are TRBV10-3 and TRBJ1-3. Germline V CDR1 and CDR2: ENHRY, SYGVKD. This CDR3 region has 18 residues. DNA for this receptor is not on file. CDR3 sequence reads: CAISESRRGLSSGNTIYF.

The rearrangement uses TRBV10-3 and TRBJ2-3. In germline, CDR1 is ENHRY, CDR2 SYGVKD. There are 11 residues in the CDR3. DNA for this receptor is not on file. CDR3 in amino acids: CAISDADTQYF.

In terms of frequency, this clone is medium-sized. This chain joins TRBV6-6 and TRBJ1-3. The CDR3 extends over 12 amino acids. The entry carries no DNA sequence. Germline V gene lookup returns CDR1 MNHNY and CDR2 SVGAGI (reference sequence). This CDR3 reads CASSRSGNTIYF.

The CDR3 reads CASSVEPGNYGYTF. The V call is TRBV9, the J call TRBJ1-2; absent DNA, TCRdb's TRBD1 call cannot be checked. CDR1 and CDR2 (germline): SGDLS, YYNGEE. This CDR3 is built from 14 residues. DNA is not on record. The variable domain in full, with the rest retrieved from reference TRBV9 and TRBJ1-2, is DSGVTQTPKHLITATGQRVTLRCSPRSGDLSVYWYQQSLDQGLQFLIQYYNGEERAKGNILERFSAQQFPDLHSELNLSSLELGDSALYFCASSVEPGNYGYTFGSGTRLTVV.

V is TRBV28 and J is TRBJ2-5. This CDR3 comprises 14 residues. No nucleotide data were recorded. Germline lookup yields CDR1 MDHEN and CDR2 SYDVKM. The CDR3 sequence is CAIQRGNRQETQYF.

The V gene is TRBV18, the J gene TRBJ1-5; TCRdb designates TRBD1, a call that cannot be tested without DNA. The CDR3 totals 14 residues. The DNA is unrecorded. Germline V gene data show CDR1 as KGHSH and CDR2 as LQKENI. The CDR3 sequence is CASSPGQGHQPQHF.

The V and J genes are TRBV2 and TRBJ1-2. The CDR3 runs 14 residues. Nucleotide data are not available. The germline CDR1 and CDR2 sequences are SNHLY and FYNNEI. CDR3 sequence: CASSAEGPNYGYTF. The complete variable domain, with remaining parts taken from reference TRBV2 and TRBJ1-2, reads EPEVTQTPSHQVTQMGQEVILRCVPISNHLYFYWYRQILGQKVEFLVSFYNNEISEKSEIFDDQFSVERPDGSNFTLKIRSTKLEDSAMYFCASSAEGPNYGYTFGSGTRLTVV.

CDR3 region: CASSPLGVTPQLSIQYF. This chain links TRBV18 with TRBJ2-4. Germline V gene sequence: CDR1 KGHSH, CDR2 LQKENI. This CDR3 is 17 amino acids long. The record lacks a DNA sequence.